This T cell receptor beta chain was retrieved from a study of blood T cell repertoires in COVID-19. Study context: The study drew acute and convalescent COVID-19 samples from the United States, Italy and Spain. PBMCs, B-cell-depleted T cells, or T cells were the source of the cDNA or gDNA that made up the material.

The ends were cut back, 3 bases at V and 4 bases at J, with 11 bases in the middle. Per germline, CDR1 LGHNA and CDR2 YSLEER. The CDR3 totals 14 residues. Authors' methods: From reference gene primer amplification, estimates of nucleated cell counts were derived. Profiling relied on immunoSEQ multiplex PCR, and the TCRdb table lists in-frame clones only, not all of them. For V, J and clone size, that table is used; D and trimming come from the DNA. The repertoire holds roughly 20,000 clones, with 70% to 90% as singletons. The sample was peripheral blood. The J gene is TRBJ2-3, the V gene TRBV4-3, with D possibly being TRBD2 (6 bases). The TCR comes from a woman aged 80 or over with active COVID-19. CDR3 residues: CASSHRRAADTQYF. The DNA for the CDR3 is TGCGCCAGCAGCCACAGGAGGGCGGCAGATACGCAGTATTTT.